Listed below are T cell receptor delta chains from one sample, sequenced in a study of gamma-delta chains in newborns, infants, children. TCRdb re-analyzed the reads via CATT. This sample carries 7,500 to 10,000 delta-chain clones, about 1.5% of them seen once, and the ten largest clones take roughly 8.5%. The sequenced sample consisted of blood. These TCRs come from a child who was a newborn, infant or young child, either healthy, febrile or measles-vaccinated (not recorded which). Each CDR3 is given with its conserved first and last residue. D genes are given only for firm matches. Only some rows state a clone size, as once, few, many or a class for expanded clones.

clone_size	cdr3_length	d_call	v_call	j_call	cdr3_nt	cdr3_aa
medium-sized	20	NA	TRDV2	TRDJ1	TGTGCCTGTGACACCGGCCCGCCCCTCTTACACCGGGGACTCGAGGGTAAACTCATCTTT	CACDTGPPLLHRGLEGKLIF
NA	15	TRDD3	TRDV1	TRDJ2	TGTGCTCTTGGGGTTACTGGGGGTTTGACAGCACAACTCTTCTTT	CALGVTGGLTAQLFF
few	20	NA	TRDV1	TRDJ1	TGTGCTCTTGGGGAATCTCGTGTTACCCGGGGGAAGGTAGGAACCGATAAGCTCATCTTT	CALGESRVTRGKVGTDKLIF
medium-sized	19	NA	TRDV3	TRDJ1	TGTGCCTTCCCGCACCGAAGGATCGGGATTTGGGGGGACACCGATAAACTCATCTTT	CAFPHRRIGIWGDTDKLIF
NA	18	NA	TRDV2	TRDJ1	TGTGCCTGTGACTCCTTAAGCAGGGGGAGACCCTACACCGATAAACTCATCTTT	CACDSLSRGRPYTDKLIF
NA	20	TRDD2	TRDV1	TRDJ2	TGTGCTCTTGGGGAACCGAACCTTCCTCTGATCCTGGGTTTGACAGCACAACTCTTCTTT	CALGEPNLPLILGLTAQLFF
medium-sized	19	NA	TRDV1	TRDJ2	TGTGCTCTTGGGGAACTCAGACGGTGGGGACCCGCTTTGACAGCACAACTCTTCTTT	CALGELRRWGPALTAQLFF
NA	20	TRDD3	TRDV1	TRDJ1	TGTGCTCTTGGGGACCCGTGGGACGGGGGATACCAGCCGTACACCGATAAACTCATCTTT	CALGDPWDGGYQPYTDKLIF
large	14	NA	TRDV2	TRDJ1	TGTGCCTGTGACACCGTAGGGTACACCGATAAACTCATCTTT	CACDTVGYTDKLIF
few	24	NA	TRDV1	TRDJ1	TGTGCTCTTGGGGATTCTCCGGAGGCCTTCCACGATAATGGGGGGCGTTATTTCACCGATAAACTCATCTTT	CALGDSPEAFHDNGGRYFTDKLIF
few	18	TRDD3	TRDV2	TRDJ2	TGTGCCTGTGACACCGGTACTGGGGGATACTTTTTGACGGCACAACTCTTCTTT	CACDTGTGGYFLTAQLFF
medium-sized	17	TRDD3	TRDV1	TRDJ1	TGTGCTCTTGGGGAATCACTGGGGGATAGGGGGACCGATAAACTCATCTTT	CALGESLGDRGTDKLIF
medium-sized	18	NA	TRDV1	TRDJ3	TGTGCTCTTGGGGAGGGCCTTCCCCCCTCCTGGGACACCCGACAGATGTTTTTC	CALGEGLPPSWDTRQMFF
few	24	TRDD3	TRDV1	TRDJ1	TGTGCTCTTGGGGAAGTTCCCCGAGGGACTGCCGGGGGCTGGGGGATAGGATTTGCCGATAAACTCATCTTT	CALGEVPRGTAGGWGIGFADKLIF
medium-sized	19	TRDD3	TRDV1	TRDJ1	TGTGCTCTTGGGGATGGGATTCCTCCCGTACTGGGGGATAGGTATAAACTCATCTTT	CALGDGIPPVLGDRYKLIF
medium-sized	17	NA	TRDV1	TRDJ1	TGTGCTCTTGGGGAACCGCCGGACTTTCCCTACACCGATAAACTCATCTTT	CALGEPPDFPYTDKLIF
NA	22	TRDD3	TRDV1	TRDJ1	TGTGCTCTTGGGGAACTACCCCTCCTTGCTGGGGGAAGGAAATGGTACACCGATAAACTCATCTTT	CALGELPLLAGGRKWYTDKLIF
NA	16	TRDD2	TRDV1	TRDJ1	TGTGCTCTTGGCGAAACCTTCCTTTCAGACACCGATAAACTCATCTTT	CALGETFLSDTDKLIF
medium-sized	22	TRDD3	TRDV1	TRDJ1	TGTGCTCTTGGGGAACACCCCACAAATTCACACAACTGGGGGACCTTCACCGATAAACTCATCTTT	CALGEHPTNSHNWGTFTDKLIF
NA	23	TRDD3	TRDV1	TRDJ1	TGTGCTCTTGGGGAAAAATCCCCTACGCGCCTTACTGGGGGATACGGCTACACCGATAAACTCATCTTT	CALGEKSPTRLTGGYGYTDKLIF
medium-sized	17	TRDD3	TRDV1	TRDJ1	TGTGCTCTTGGGGAACACCTACTCCACGGGATACTTGCTAAACTCATCTTT	CALGEHLLHGILAKLIF
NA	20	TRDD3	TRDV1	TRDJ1	TGTGCTCTTGGGGAAAAGGGGGACTGGGGGGTCCAACGGTACACCGATAAACCCATCTTT	CALGEKGDWGVQRYTDKPIF
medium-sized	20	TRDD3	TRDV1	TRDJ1	TGTGCTCTTGGGGAATACAGCCTTCTTTCTAATACTGGGGGATACGATAAACTCATCTTT	CALGEYSLLSNTGGYDKLIF
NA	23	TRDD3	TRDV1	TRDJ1	TGCGCTCTTGGGGAACTCCTGGAGGTATACCAACGGAGGTATACTGGGGTCGCCGATAAACTCATCTTT	CALGELLEVYQRRYTGVADKLIF
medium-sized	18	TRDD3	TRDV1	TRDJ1	TGTGCTCTTGGGTGTCGCCTGGGACTGGGGATACGTACCGATAAACTCATCTTT	CALGCRLGLGIRTDKLIF
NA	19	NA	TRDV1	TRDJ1	TGTGCTCTTGGGGAACCGTCGGCGTTCCCACTTACCGTCACCGATAAACTCATCTTT	CALGEPSAFPLTVTDKLIF
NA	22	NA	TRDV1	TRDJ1	TGTGCTCTTGGGGATTTAAACGGTGGATTTCTCCTACTGTGGGATAAGACCGGTAAACTCATCTTT	CALGDLNGGFLLLWDKTGKLIF
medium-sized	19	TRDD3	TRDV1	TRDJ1	TGTGCTCTTGGGGAACTTGGCTCCTACCCGTACTGGGGGATACAAGGACTCATCTTT	CALGELGSYPYWGIQGLIF
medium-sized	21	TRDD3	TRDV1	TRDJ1	TGTGCTCTTGGGGAACTCCCTTGCTACCCGTACTGGGGGATACGTGCCGATAAACTCATCTTT	CALGELPCYPYWGIRADKLIF
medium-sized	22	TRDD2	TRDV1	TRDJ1	TGTGCTCTTGGGGAACTCAGTTCGCTTCCTACGACGAGGGGGGCTCCCACCGATAAACTCATCTTT	CALGELSSLPTTRGAPTDKLIF
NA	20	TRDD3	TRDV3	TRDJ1	TGTGCCTTTAAACATCGGTCTTTACTGGGGGATACGCTCCACACCGATAAACTCATCTTT	CAFKHRSLLGDTLHTDKLIF
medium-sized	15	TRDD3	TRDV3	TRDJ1	TGTGCCTTCTTTACTGGGGGGGAGGACACCGATAAACTCATCTTT	CAFFTGGEDTDKLIF
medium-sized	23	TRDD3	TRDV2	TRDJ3	TGTGCCTGTGACACCGTGTACTTGGGGGATACGCATTCAGTGTCCTGGGACACCCGACAGATGTTTTTC	CACDTVYLGDTHSVSWDTRQMFF
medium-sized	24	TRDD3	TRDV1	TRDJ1	TGTGCTCTTGGGGAAATCGGGCCGACGCCTTACCCGTACTGGGGGCCTCCGGGAACCGATAAACTCATCTTT	CALGEIGPTPYPYWGPPGTDKLIF
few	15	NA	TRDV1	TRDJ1	TGTGCTCTTGGTCCCACATGGGGATACACCGATAAACTCATCTTT	CALGPTWGYTDKLIF
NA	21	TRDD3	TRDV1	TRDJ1	TGTGCTCTTGGGGAGTTCCCCACGGGCGTACTGGGGGACAAGTACACCGATAAACTCATCTTT	CALGEFPTGVLGDKYTDKLIF
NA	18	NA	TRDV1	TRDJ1	TGTGCACTTGGAGTTGGGTCTGGGCACGTGGGGGACACCGATAAACTCATCTTT	CALGVGSGHVGDTDKLIF
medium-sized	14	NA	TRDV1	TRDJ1	TGTGCTCTTGGGGAAACGTCCTTCACGAATAAACTCATCTTT	CALGETSFTNKLIF
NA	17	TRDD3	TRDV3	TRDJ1	TGTGCCTTTGTAAGAAACTGGGGACACCCCCTCACCGATAAACTCATCTTT	CAFVRNWGHPLTDKLIF
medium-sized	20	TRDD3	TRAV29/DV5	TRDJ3	TGTGCAGCAACTTCTACTGGGGGATCCCCTAGCTCCTGGGACACCCGACAGATGTTTTTC	CAATSTGGSPSSWDTRQMFF
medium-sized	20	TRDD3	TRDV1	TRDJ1	TGTGCTCTTGGGGAAGGCGGAATCGACTACTGGGGGGCGTACACCGATAAACTCATCTTT	CALGEGGIDYWGAYTDKLIF
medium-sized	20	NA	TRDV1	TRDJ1	TGTGCTCTTGGGGACACCTCCCGCGCCCGGGGCCCTAGGGGCACCGATAAACTCATCTTT	CALGDTSRARGPRGTDKLIF
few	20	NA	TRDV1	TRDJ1	TGTGCTCTTGGGGAGCGGTCCTTCCTACTGGGGGACCTCCGACCCGATAAACTCATCTTT	CALGERSFLLGDLRPDKLIF
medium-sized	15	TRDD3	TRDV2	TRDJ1	TGTGCCTGTGACACCGGCGACTGGGGGCCGGATAAACTCATCTTT	CACDTGDWGPDKLIF
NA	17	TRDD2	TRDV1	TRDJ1	TGTGCTCTTGGGGGGAAATTCCTACGACAAGACACCGATAAACTCATCTTT	CALGGKFLRQDTDKLIF